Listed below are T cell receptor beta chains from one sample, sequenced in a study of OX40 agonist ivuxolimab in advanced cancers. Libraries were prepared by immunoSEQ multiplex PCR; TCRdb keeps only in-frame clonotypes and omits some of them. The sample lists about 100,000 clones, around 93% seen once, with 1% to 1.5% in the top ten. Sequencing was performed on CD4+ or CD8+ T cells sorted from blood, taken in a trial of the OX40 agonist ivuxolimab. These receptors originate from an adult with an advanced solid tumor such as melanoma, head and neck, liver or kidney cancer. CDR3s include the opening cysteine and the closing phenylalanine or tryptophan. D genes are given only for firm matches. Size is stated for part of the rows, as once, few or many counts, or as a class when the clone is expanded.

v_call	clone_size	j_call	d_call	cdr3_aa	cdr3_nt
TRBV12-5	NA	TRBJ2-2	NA	CASGLWAGETGELFF	TGTGCTAGTGGTTTGTGGGCAGGGGAAACCGGGGAGCTGTTTTTT
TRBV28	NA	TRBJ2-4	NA	CASSLAKNIQYF	TGTGCCAGCAGTCTAGCCAAAAACATTCAGTACTTC
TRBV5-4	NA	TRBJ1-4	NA	CASSLKDSTEKLFF	TGTGCCAGCAGCCTTAAGGACAGCACGGAAAAACTGTTTTTT
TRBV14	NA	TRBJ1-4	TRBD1	CASSQGQGRRSNEKLFF	TGTGCCAGCAGTCAAGGACAGGGAAGAAGGTCAAATGAAAAACTGTTTTTT
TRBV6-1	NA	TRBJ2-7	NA	CASSEVGSTPLHEQYF	TGTGCCAGCAGTGAAGTTGGGTCAACCCCCCTTCACGAGCAGTACTTC
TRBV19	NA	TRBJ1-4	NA	CASSHRGEKLFF	TGTGCCAGTAGTCACCGTGGGGAAAAACTGTTTTTT
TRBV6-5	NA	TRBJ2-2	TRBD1	CASGQGFYTGELFF	TGTGCCAGTGGACAGGGGTTTTACACCGGGGAGCTGTTTTTT
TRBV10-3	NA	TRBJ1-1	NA	CAISVEGGWTEAFF	TGTGCCATCAGTGTGGAGGGAGGCTGGACTGAAGCTTTCTTT
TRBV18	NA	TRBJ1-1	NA	CASSPSERGNTEAFF	TGTGCCAGCTCACCATCCGAGCGGGGAAACACTGAAGCTTTCTTT
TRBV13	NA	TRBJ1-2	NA	CASSPWGKGYGYTF	TGTGCCAGCAGCCCATGGGGGAAGGGCTATGGCTACACCTTC
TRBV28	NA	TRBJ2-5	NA	CASSIVVAGPTGTQYF	TGTGCCAGCAGTATTGTCGTAGCAGGCCCGACGGGGACCCAGTACTTC
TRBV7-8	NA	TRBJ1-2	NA	CASSSTLDSYGYTF	TGTGCCAGCAGCTCGACCTTGGACAGCTATGGCTACACCTTC
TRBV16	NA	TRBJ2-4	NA	CASSQSGGLKNIQYF	TGTGCCAGCAGCCAGTCAGGCGGCCTCAAAAACATTCAGTACTTC
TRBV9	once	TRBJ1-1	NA	CASSVARGGTEAFF	TGTGCCAGCAGCGTAGCCCGGGGGGGCACTGAAGCTTTCTTT
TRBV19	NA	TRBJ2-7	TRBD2	CASSIQTSGSYEQYF	TGTGCCAGTAGTATTCAGACTAGCGGGAGTTACGAGCAGTACTTC
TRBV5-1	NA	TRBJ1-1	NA	CASNPTSMNTEAFF	TGCGCCAGCAATCCCACTTCAATGAACACTGAAGCTTTCTTT
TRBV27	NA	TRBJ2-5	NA	CASSLFVQETQYF	TGTGCCAGCAGTTTATTTGTCCAAGAGACCCAGTACTTC
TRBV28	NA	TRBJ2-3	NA	CASSPGSLWDTQYF	TGTGCCAGCAGTCCCGGCTCCCTGTGGGATACGCAGTATTTT
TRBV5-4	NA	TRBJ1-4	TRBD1	CASSTWTGDNEKLFF	TGTGCCAGCAGCACGTGGACAGGGGATAATGAAAAACTGTTTTTT
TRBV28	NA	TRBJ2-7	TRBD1	CASSQQGVDGSYEQYF	TGTGCCAGCAGCCAACAGGGGGTTGACGGTTCCTACGAGCAGTACTTC